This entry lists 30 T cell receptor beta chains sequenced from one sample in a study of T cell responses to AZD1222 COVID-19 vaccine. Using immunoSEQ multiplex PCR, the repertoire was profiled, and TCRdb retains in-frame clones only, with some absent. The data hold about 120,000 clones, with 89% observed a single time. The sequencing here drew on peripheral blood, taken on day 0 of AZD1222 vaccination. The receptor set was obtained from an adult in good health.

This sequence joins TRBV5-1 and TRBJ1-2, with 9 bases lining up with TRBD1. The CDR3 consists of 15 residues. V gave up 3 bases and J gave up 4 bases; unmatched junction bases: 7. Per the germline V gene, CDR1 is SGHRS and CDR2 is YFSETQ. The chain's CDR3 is CASSSGQGTIYGYTF. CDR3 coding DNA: TGCGCCAGCAGCTCAGGACAGGGGACGATCTATGGCTACACCTTC.

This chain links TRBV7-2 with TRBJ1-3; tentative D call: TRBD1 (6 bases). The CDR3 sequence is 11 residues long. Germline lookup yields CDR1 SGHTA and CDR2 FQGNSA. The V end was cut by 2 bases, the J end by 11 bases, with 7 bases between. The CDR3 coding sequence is TGTGCCAGCAGCTTAAGGGGGTCCATATATTTT. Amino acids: CASSLRGSIYF.

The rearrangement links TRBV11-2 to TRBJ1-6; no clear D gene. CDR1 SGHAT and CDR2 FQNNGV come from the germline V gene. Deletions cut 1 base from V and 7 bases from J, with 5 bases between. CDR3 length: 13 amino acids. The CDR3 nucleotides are TGTGCCAGCAGCTTAGGAAGCAATTCACCCCTCCACTTT. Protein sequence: CASSLGSNSPLHF.

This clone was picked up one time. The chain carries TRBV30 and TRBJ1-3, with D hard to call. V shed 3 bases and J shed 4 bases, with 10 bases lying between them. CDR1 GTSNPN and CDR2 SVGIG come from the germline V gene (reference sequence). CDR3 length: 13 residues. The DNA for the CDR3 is TGTGCCTGGAGGTTCTTTTTCGGAAACACCATATATTTT. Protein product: CAWRFFFGNTIYF.

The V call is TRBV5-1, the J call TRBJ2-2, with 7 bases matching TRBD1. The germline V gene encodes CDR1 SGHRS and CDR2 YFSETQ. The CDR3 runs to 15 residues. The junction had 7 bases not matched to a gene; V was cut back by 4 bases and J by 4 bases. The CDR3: CASSPTGSGTGELFF. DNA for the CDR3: TGCGCCAGCAGCCCGACAGGGTCGGGCACCGGGGAGCTGTTTTTT.

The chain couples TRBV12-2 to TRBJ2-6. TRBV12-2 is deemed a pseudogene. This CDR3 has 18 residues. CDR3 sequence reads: CASRLANLPESGANVLTF. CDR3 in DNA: TGTGCAAGTCGCTTAGCGAATTTACCGGAATCTGGGGCCAACGTCCTGACTTTC.

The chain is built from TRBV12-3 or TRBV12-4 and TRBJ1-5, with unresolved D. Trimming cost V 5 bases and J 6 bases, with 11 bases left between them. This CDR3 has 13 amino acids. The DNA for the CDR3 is TGTGCCAGCAGTCCAGGATTAAGTCAGCCCCAGCATTTT. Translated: CASSPGLSQPQHF.

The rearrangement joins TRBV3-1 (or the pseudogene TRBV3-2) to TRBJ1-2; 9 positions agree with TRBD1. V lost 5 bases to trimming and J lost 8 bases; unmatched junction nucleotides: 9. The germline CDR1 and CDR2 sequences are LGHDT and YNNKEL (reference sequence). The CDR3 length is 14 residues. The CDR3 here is CASSARDRVGGYTF. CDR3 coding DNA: TGTGCCAGCAGCGCCCGGGACAGGGTTGGGGGCTACACCTTC.

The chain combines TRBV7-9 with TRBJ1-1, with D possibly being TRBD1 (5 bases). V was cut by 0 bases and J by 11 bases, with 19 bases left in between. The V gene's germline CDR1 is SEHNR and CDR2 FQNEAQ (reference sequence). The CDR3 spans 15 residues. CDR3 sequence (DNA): TGTGCCAGCAGCTTAGCCTCGGGACGCCCAGGCGGGGCTTTCTTT. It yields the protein CASSLASGRPGGAFF.

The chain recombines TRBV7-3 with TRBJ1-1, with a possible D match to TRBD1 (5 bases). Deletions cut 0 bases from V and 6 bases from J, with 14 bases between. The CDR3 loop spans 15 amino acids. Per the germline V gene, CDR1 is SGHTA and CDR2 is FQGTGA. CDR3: CASSLTAGRLSEAFF. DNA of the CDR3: TGTGCCAGCAGCTTAACGGCGGGACGGCTATCTGAAGCTTTCTTT.

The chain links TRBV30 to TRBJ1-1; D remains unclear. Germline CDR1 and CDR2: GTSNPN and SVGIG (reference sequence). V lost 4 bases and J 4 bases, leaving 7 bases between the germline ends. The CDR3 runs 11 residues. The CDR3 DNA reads TGTGCCTGGACCTTCGGCACTGAAGCTTTCTTT. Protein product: CAWTFGTEAFF.

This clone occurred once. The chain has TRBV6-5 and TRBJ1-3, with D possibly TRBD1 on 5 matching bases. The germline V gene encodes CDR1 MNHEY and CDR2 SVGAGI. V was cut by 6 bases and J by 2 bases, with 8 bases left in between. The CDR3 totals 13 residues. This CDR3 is CASRGGTGNTIYF. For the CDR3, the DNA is TGTGCCAGCAGGGGGGGGACTGGAAACACCATATATTTT.

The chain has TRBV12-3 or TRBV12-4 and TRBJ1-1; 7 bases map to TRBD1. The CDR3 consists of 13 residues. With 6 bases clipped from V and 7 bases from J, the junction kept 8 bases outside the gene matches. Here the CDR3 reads CASRNLGGFEAFF. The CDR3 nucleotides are TGTGCCAGCAGAAACTTAGGGGGCTTTGAAGCTTTCTTT.

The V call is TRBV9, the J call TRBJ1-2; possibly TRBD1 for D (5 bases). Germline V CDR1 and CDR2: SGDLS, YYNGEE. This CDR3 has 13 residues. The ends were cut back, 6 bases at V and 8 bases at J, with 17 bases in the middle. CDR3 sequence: CASTPGAIGGYTF. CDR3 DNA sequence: TGTGCCAGCACCCCCGGGGCCATAGGGGGCTACACCTTC.

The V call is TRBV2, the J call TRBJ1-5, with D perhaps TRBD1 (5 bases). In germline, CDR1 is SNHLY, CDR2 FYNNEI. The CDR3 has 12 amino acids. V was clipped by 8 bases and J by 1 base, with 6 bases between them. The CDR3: CASRDSNQPQHF. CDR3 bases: TGTGCCAGCCGGGACAGCAATCAGCCCCAGCATTTT.

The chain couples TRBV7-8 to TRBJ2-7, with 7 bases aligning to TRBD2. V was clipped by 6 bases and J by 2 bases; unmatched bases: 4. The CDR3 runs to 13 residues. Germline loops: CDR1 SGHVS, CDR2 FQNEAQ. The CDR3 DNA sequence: TGTGCCAGCAGTGGACTAGGAGCCTACGAGCAGTACTTC. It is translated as CASSGLGAYEQYF.

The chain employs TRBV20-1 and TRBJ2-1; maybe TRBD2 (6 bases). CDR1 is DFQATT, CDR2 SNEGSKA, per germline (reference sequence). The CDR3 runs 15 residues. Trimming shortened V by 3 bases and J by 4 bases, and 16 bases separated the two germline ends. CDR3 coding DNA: TGCAGTGCTAGTTCCTATGGGGGGTTTTACAATGAGCAGTTCTTC. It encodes CSASSYGGFYNEQFF.

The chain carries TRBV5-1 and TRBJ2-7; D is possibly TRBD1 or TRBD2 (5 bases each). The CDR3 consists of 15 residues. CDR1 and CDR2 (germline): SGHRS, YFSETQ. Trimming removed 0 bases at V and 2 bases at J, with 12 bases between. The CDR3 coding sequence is TGCGCCAGCAGCTTGGGAGACAGACTAACCTACGAGCAGTACTTC. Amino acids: CASSLGDRLTYEQYF.

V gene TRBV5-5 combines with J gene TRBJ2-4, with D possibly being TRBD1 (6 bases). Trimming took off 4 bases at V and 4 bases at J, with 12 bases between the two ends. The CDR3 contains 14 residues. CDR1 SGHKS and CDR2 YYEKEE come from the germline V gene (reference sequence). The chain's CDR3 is CASSRTGQKNIQYF. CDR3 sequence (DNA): TGTGCCAGCAGCCGGACCGGACAGAAAAACATTCAGTACTTC.

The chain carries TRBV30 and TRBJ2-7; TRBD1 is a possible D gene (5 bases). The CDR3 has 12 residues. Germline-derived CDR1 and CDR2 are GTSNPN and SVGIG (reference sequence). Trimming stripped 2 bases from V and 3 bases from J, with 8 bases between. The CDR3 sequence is CAWSKGFYEQYF. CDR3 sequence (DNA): TGTGCCTGGAGTAAGGGGTTCTACGAGCAGTACTTC.

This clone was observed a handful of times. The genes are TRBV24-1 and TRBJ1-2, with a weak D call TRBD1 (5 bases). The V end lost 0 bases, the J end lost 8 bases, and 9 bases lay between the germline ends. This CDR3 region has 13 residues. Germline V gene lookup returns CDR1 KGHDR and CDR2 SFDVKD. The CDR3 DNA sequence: TGTGCCACCAGTGATTTGCAGGGTGGCGGCTACACCTTC. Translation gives CATSDLQGGGYTF.

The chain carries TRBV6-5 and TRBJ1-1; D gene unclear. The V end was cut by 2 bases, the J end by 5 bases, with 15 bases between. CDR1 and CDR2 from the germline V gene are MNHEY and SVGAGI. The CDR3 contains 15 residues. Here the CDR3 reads CASSYLAVGRTEAFF. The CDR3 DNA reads TGTGCCAGCAGTTACCTAGCTGTGGGTCGGACTGAAGCTTTCTTT.

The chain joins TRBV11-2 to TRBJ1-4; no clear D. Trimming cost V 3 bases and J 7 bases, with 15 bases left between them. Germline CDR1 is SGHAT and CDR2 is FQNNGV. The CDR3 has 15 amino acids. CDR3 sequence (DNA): TGTGCCAGCAGCTTGATAGCGGGTCGGCTTGAAAAACTGTTTTTT. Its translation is CASSLIAGRLEKLFF. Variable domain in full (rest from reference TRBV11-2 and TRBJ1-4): EAGVAQSPRYKIIEKRQSVAFWCNPISGHATLYWYQQILGQGPKLLIQFQNNGVVDDSQLPKDRFSAERLKGVDSTLKIQPAKLEDSAVYLCASSLIAGRLEKLFFGSGTQLSVL.

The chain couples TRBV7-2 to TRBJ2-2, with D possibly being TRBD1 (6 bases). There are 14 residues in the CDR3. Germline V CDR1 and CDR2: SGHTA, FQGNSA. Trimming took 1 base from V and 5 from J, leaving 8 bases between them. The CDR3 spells CASSLGGPTGELFF. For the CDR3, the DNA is TGTGCCAGCAGCTTAGGGGGGCCTACCGGGGAGCTGTTTTTT.

Written as DNA, the CDR3 is TGTGCCAGCAGTTACTATTGGGAGAATCAGCCCCAGCATTTT. As protein: CASSYYWENQPQHF. The V gene is TRBV6-2 or TRBV6-3, the J gene TRBJ1-5, with D uncertain. The V gene's germline CDR1 is MNHEY and CDR2 SVGEGT. V was shortened by 1 base and J by 4 bases, with 8 bases between the two germline ends. CDR3 length equals 14 residues.

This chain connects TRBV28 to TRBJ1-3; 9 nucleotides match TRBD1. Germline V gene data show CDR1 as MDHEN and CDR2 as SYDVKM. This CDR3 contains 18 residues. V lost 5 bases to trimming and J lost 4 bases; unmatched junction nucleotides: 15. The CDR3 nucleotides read TGTGCCAGCAGTACGCCTGGGGACAGGGTAAAGGGAGGAAACACCATATATTTT. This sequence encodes CASSTPGDRVKGGNTIYF.

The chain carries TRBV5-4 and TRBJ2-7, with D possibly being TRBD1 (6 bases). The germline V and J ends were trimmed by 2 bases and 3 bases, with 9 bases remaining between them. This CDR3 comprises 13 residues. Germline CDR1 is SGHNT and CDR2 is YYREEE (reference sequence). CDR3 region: CASSLQGLYEQYF. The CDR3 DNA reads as TGTGCCAGCAGCTTACAGGGCCTCTACGAGCAGTACTTC.

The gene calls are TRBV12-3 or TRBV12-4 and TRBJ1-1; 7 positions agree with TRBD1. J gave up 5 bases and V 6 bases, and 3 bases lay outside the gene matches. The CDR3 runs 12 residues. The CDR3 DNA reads TGTGCCAGCAGACACAGGGGAACTGAAGCTTTCTTT. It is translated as CASRHRGTEAFF.

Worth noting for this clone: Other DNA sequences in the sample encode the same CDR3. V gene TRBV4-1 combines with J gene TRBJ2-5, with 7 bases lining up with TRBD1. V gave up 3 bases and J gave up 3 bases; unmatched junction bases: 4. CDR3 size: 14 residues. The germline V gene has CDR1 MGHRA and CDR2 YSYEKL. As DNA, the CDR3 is TGCGCCAGCAGCCAGGGGACAGCGAAAGAGACCCAGTACTTC. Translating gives CASSQGTAKETQYF.

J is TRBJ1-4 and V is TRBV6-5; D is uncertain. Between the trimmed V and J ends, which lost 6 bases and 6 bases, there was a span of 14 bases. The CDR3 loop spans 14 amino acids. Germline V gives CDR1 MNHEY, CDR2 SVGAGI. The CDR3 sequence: CASSPRGVDEKLFF. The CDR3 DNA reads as TGTGCCAGCAGCCCCCGTGGGGTCGATGAAAAACTGTTTTTT.